The sequence of this TCR beta chain was determined in a study of blood T cell repertoires in COVID-19. Deletions cut 2 bases from V and 10 bases from J, with 15 bases between. This CDR3 comprises 14 residues. The germline CDR1 and CDR2 sequences are SGHNT and YENEEA. Original processing notes: Reference gene primer amplification gave estimated nucleated cell counts. TCRdb's table, derived via immunoSEQ multiplex PCR, lists solely in-frame clones and lacks some. D and trimming come from the DNA, and the V and J calls and clone size come from that table. Here the sample spans 250,000 to 350,000 clones, roughly 90% being singletons. The study drew participants aged roughly 18 to 95 years from 20 to 30 US areas. Participant reports of clinical history set cohort assignment. Recovery meant two consecutive negative NP/OP PCR tests, professional clearance, or resolved symptoms.

Input material: PBMCs or T cells enriched from blood (not recorded which). The chain couples TRBV11-3 to TRBJ2-1; weak D call: TRBD2 (6 bases). This receptor was obtained from a man aged 55 to 70 who had recovered from COVID-19. CDR3 bases: TGTGCCAGCAGCTTATCTTGGAGGGGCTCCGAGCAGTTCTTC. It codes for CASSLSWRGSEQFF.